The clone carrying this T cell receptor (beta chain) showed up just a few times. The data were obtained in a study of T cells in Graves' hyperthyroidism and ophthalmopathy. The germline CDR1 and CDR2 sequences are SGHVS and FQNEAQ. The CDR3 spans 21 residues. V dropped 3 bases and J dropped 3; count of bases not matched to a gene: 23. The study included ophthalmopathy patients with Clinical Activity Score at least 3, NOSPECS grade at least 4 and duration under 3 months. Exclusions: uncontrolled infection, other autoimmune disease, pregnancy, lactation. This sample holds PBMCs from under 11 ml fresh peripheral blood. Amplification of TCR beta CDR3 regions was performed using RNA transcripts as template. A first-round RT-PCR of the TCR CDR3 used the HTBI primer set. One entry per CDR3 protein results from TCRdb running MiXCR on the multiplex PCR reads. The top ten clones hold 17% of a sample with about 500,000 distinct CDR3 sequences, roughly 15% of them seen once.

Sequences were obtained from blood. The TCR sequence derives from a young woman with Graves' ophthalmopathy. The genes are TRBV7-8 and TRBJ2-3; 8 positions agree with TRBD1. The CDR3 DNA reads as TGTGCCAGCAGCTTCTCGGGGAGGCGGACAGGGCGGGCGGTCGCGACAGATACGCAGTATTTT. Protein: CASSFSGRRTGRAVATDTQYF. The full variable domain, in which reference TRBV7-8 and TRBJ2-3 provide the parts outside the CDR3, is GAGVSQSPRYKVAKRGQDVALRCDPISGHVSLFWYQQALGQGPEFLTYFQNEAQLDKSGLPSDRFFAERPEGSVSTLKIQRTQQEDSAVYLCASSFSGRRTGRAVATDTQYFGPGTRLTVL.